The 25 T cell receptor beta chains listed next were all sequenced from one sample in a study of blood T cell repertoires in COVID-19. Profiled with immunoSEQ multiplex PCR; TCRdb holds only in-frame clones, not every one. Of about 250,000 clones listed, about 86% were seen once; the top ten hold around 7.9%. What was sequenced was peripheral blood. The receptors originated from a man in his forties with active or convalescent COVID-19.

CDR3 region: CASSLGGIEAFF. CDR3 nucleotide sequence: TGTGCCAGCAGCCTCGGGGGGATTGAAGCTTTCTTT. The chain couples TRBV7-9 to TRBJ1-1; tentative D call: TRBD1 (5 bases). The length of the CDR3 is 12 residues. The V end lost 5 bases, the J end lost 7 bases, and 11 bases lay between the germline ends. Germline values: CDR1 SEHNR, CDR2 FQNEAQ (reference sequence).

The chain recombines TRBV2 with TRBJ2-2; D perhaps matches TRBD1 (7 bases). Per the germline V gene, CDR1 is SNHLY and CDR2 is FYNNEI. With 4 bases removed from V and 6 bases from J, the gap between germline ends came to 15 bases. This CDR3 has 15 amino acids. CDR3 sequence (DNA): TGTGCCAGCAGTGGTACAGGGGAGGTCGCCGGGGAGCTGTTTTTT. Protein: CASSGTGEVAGELFF. Together with reference TRBV2 and TRBJ2-2, the CDR3 gives the full variable domain: EPEVTQTPSHQVTQMGQEVILRCVPISNHLYFYWYRQILGQKVEFLVSFYNNEISEKSEIFDDQFSVERPDGSNFTLKIRSTKLEDSAMYFCASSGTGEVAGELFFGEGSRLTVL.

The chain recombines TRBV30 with TRBJ1-3; no reliable D call. The CDR3 contains 13 residues. Germline V gives CDR1 GTSNPN, CDR2 SVGIG (reference sequence). The V end lost 5 bases, the J end lost 0 bases, and 8 bases lay between the germline ends. CDR3 amino acids: CAWSQSSGNTIYF. The CDR3 coding sequence is TGTGCCTGGTCACAGTCCTCTGGAAACACCATATATTTT.

The table lists this clone with a count of one. V is TRBV6-5 and J is TRBJ2-7; tentative D call: TRBD2 (6 bases). With 4 bases removed from V and 2 bases from J, the gap between germline ends came to 15 bases. Germline V CDR1 and CDR2: MNHEY, SVGAGI. The CDR3 runs 15 residues. CDR3 in DNA: TGTGCCAGCAGTTCCCTCGGGGGAGCAACCTACGAGCAGTACTTC. It translates to CASSSLGGATYEQYF.

This sequence joins TRBV19 and TRBJ1-5; a weak D match, TRBD1 (5 bases). V was trimmed by 5 bases and J by 3 bases, leaving 11 bases between them. The CDR3 has 14 residues. Germline values: CDR1 LNHDA, CDR2 SQIVND (reference sequence). The CDR3 DNA sequence: TGTGCCAGTAGTGCCAACAGGCTCAATCAGCCCCAGCATTTT. Translation: CASSANRLNQPQHF.

The chain combines TRBV19 with TRBJ2-3; 15 bases map to TRBD2. Trimming at V came to 3 bases and at J to 0 bases, leaving 4 bases not matched to a gene. The CDR3 covers 18 residues. Germline CDR1 reads LNHDA; CDR2 reads SQIVND (reference sequence). CDR3 coding DNA: TGTGCCAGTAGTATTTTCGGACTAGCGGGGGGGAGCACAGATACGCAGTATTTT. Amino acid sequence: CASSIFGLAGGSTDTQYF.

The chain is built from TRBV9 and TRBJ2-2; 11 bases fit TRBD2. From germline, CDR1 is SGDLS and CDR2 YYNGEE. V lost 3 bases, J lost 5 bases, and 3 bases stayed unmatched. The CDR3 extends over 15 amino acids. The CDR3, as DNA: TGTGCCAGCAGCGGTAGACTAGCGGGAACCGGGGAGCTGTTTTTT. It translates to CASSGRLAGTGELFF.

The chain carries TRBV6-5 and TRBJ1-4; no firm D call. The CDR3 has 16 residues. Trimming pared 0 bases from V and 7 bases from J, leaving 15 bases between. The V gene's germline CDR1 is MNHEY and CDR2 SVGAGI. As DNA, the CDR3 is TGTGCCAGCAGTTACTCAGGTTCACGCGGTAGTGAAAAACTGTTTTTT. Protein: CASSYSGSRGSEKLFF.

This sequence joins TRBV7-8 and TRBJ1-4, with a possible D match to TRBD1 (5 bases). The CDR3 has 16 amino acids. V was pared by 5 bases and J by 0 bases, with 13 bases between. The V gene's germline CDR1 is SGHVS and CDR2 FQNEAQ. CDR3 DNA sequence: TGTGCCAGCAGCCCCCTGGGGCTAACAACTAATGAAAAACTGTTTTTT. The encoded protein is CASSPLGLTTNEKLFF.

Only a few counts were recorded for this clone. CDR3 sequence (DNA): TGTGCCAGCAGATCTGGAGGGCGAGTGAACACTGAAGCTTTCTTT. Protein: CASRSGGRVNTEAFF. V is TRBV6-5 and J is TRBJ1-1; D gene ambiguous. Germline V gene lookup returns CDR1 MNHEY and CDR2 SVGAGI. The CDR3 contains 15 residues. The V gene lost 6 bases and the J gene lost 0 bases, with 14 bases spanning the gap.

The V and J genes are TRBV28 and TRBJ1-4, with D unresolved. CDR1 and CDR2 from the germline V gene are MDHEN and SYDVKM. This CDR3 comprises 15 residues. The germline V and J ends were trimmed by 5 bases and 0 bases, with 10 bases remaining between them. The CDR3 sequence is CASSVSPATNEKLFF. The CDR3 bases are TGTGCCAGCAGTGTCTCCCCCGCAACTAATGAAAAACTGTTTTTT.

The rearrangement uses TRBV19 and TRBJ1-2; no definite D call. There are 13 residues in the CDR3. From germline, CDR1 is LNHDA and CDR2 SQIVND (reference sequence). V gave up 3 bases and J gave up 3 bases, with 8 bases separating them. The CDR3 spells CASSMRVHYGYTF. The CDR3 DNA sequence: TGTGCCAGTAGTATGAGAGTTCACTATGGCTACACCTTC. Combining the CDR3 with reference TRBV19 and TRBJ1-2 gives the whole variable domain DGGITQSPKYLFRKEGQNVTLSCEQNLNHDAMYWYRQDPGQGLRLIYYSQIVNDFQKGDIAEGYSVSREKKESFPLTVTSAQKNPTAFYLCASSMRVHYGYTFGSGTRLTVV.

This rearrangement joins TRBV7-6 to TRBJ1-2; weak D call: TRBD1 (5 bases). Trimming left V 1 base short and J 7 bases short, with 16 bases between. This CDR3 region has 15 residues. Germline V gene data show CDR1 as SGHVS and CDR2 as FNYEAQ. The CDR3 sequence is CASSLEREGQGGYTF. CDR3 coding DNA: TGTGCCAGCAGCTTAGAACGCGAAGGCCAGGGTGGCTACACCTTC.

The chain combines TRBV11-2 with TRBJ2-3; possibly TRBD2 for D (6 bases). The germline V and J ends were trimmed by 2 bases and 2 bases, with 11 bases remaining between them. This CDR3 has 15 amino acids. The germline V gene has CDR1 SGHAT and CDR2 FQNNGV. The CDR3, as DNA: TGTGCCAGCAGCTTAAGGAGGGGATCCACAGATACGCAGTATTTT. Protein: CASSLRRGSTDTQYF.

The CDR3 bases are TGCGCCAGCAGCCAAGGGGGGCTCGACACAGATACGCAGTATTTT. Translated, it gives CASSQGGLDTDTQYF. This chain joins TRBV4-1 and TRBJ2-3; D might be TRBD1 (6 bases). The CDR3 runs to 15 residues. The V and J ends lost 1 base and 2 bases respectively, with 10 bases between them. CDR1 MGHRA and CDR2 YSYEKL come from the germline V gene.

V is TRBV6-2 or TRBV6-3 and J is TRBJ2-2; D gene ambiguous. This CDR3 spans 15 amino acids. The germline gives CDR1 MNHEY, CDR2 SVGEGT. V lost 5 bases and J 6 bases, leaving 16 bases between the germline ends. CDR3 sequence reads: CASSLGSGKAGELFF. CDR3 nucleotide sequence: TGTGCCAGCAGTCTCGGGTCCGGAAAGGCCGGGGAGCTGTTTTTT.

This clone was recorded a few times. The chain's CDR3 is CASSLGGPGTGELFF. The CDR3 bases are TGTGCCAGCAGCTTAGGGGGCCCGGGCACCGGGGAGCTGTTTTTT. The J gene is TRBJ2-2, the V gene TRBV7-9; D might be TRBD1 (5 bases). The V gene lost 1 base and the J gene lost 4 bases, with 10 bases spanning the gap. Germline V lookup: CDR1 SEHNR, CDR2 FQNEAQ (reference sequence). This CDR3 comprises 15 residues.

The rearrangement links TRBV18 to TRBJ2-7; 9 nucleotides match TRBD1. This CDR3 spans 16 amino acids. Germline V gene data show CDR1 as KGHSH and CDR2 as LQKENI. The trim removed 3 bases at V and 2 bases at J, leaving 8 bases unmatched. The CDR3 bases are TGTGCCAGCTCACCCGGGACAGGGCGGCCTACCTACGAGCAGTACTTC. Residues: CASSPGTGRPTYEQYF.

The chain recombines TRBV19 with TRBJ1-5; perhaps TRBD1 as D (5 bases). This CDR3 is 16 amino acids long. The germline V gene encodes CDR1 LNHDA and CDR2 SQIVND (reference sequence). Trimming removed 3 bases at V and 3 bases at J, with 15 bases between. This chain's CDR3 is CASSMKYGGTNQPQHF. The CDR3, as DNA: TGTGCCAGTAGTATGAAGTATGGGGGGACCAATCAGCCCCAGCATTTT.

The rearrangement uses TRBV2 and TRBJ1-3, with TRBD1 matching over 7 bases. Germline assignment: CDR1 SNHLY and CDR2 FYNNEI. Trimming took 5 bases from V and 4 from J; bases not matched to a gene: 11. The CDR3 sequence is 16 residues long. CDR3 DNA sequence: TGTGCCAGCAGTCCTATCCCGACAGGGCCCGGAAACACCATATATTTT. Protein sequence: CASSPIPTGPGNTIYF.

This chain joins TRBV11-3 and TRBJ2-7; 14 bases map to TRBD2. Trimming cost V 4 bases and J 2 bases; bases outside gene matches: 13. This CDR3 region has 19 residues. Per the germline V gene, CDR1 is SGHNT and CDR2 is YENEEA. CDR3 amino acids: CASSSTLGLAGDPPYEQYF. In DNA, the CDR3 is TGTGCCAGCAGCTCGACCTTGGGACTAGCGGGAGACCCCCCCTACGAGCAGTACTTC.

This clone was picked up a small number of times. The chain joins TRBV27 to TRBJ2-1; TRBD2 agrees at 9 bases. CDR1 and CDR2 from the germline V gene are MNHEY and SMNVEV (reference sequence). V gave up 2 bases and J gave up 2 bases; unmatched junction bases: 4. This CDR3 comprises 16 residues. The CDR3 nucleotides read TGTGCCAGCAGTTTAATAGCGGGAGTAACCTACAATGAGCAGTTCTTC. Its protein product is CASSLIAGVTYNEQFF.

V gene TRBV27 combines with J gene TRBJ2-5; 10 bases align to TRBD2. The CDR3 sequence is 14 residues long. J gave up 2 bases and V 6 bases, and 3 bases lay outside the gene matches. Germline V lookup: CDR1 MNHEY, CDR2 SMNVEV (reference sequence). The CDR3 loop reads CASSFSGGQETQYF. CDR3 in DNA: TGTGCCAGCAGCTTTAGCGGGGGGCAAGAGACCCAGTACTTC.

This clone was seen a single time. The chain is built from TRBV18 and TRBJ2-5, with 7 positions matching TRBD1. V dropped 1 base and J dropped 1; count of bases not matched to a gene: 3. Germline V CDR1 and CDR2: KGHSH, LQKENI. This CDR3 is 15 amino acids long. CDR3 in amino acids: CASSPRGQIQETQYF. The DNA for the CDR3 is TGTGCCAGCTCACCACGGGGACAGATCCAAGAGACCCAGTACTTC. The complete variable domain, with remaining parts taken from reference TRBV18 and TRBJ2-5, reads NAGVMQNPRHLVRRRGQEARLRCSPMKGHSHVYWYRQLPEEGLKFMVYLQKENIIDESGMPKERFSAEFPKEGPSILRIQQVVRGDSAAYFCASSPRGQIQETQYFGPGTRLLVL.

Turning to this clone: The same CDR3 also results from other DNA sequences found in this sample. V usage is TRBV3-1 (or the pseudogene TRBV3-2) and J usage is TRBJ2-7, with TRBD2 identical over 11 bases. V lost 8 bases and J lost 2; bases outside the gene matches: 8. The CDR3 totals 15 residues. The germline CDR1 and CDR2 sequences are LGHDT and YNNKEL (reference sequence). Here the CDR3 DNA reads TGTGCCAGCGGGCGAATAGCGGGAGGGCCCTACGAGCAGTACTTC. This translates into CASGRIAGGPYEQYF.